This T cell receptor beta chain was identified during a study of T cell responses to AZD1222 COVID-19 vaccine (dated by TCRdb to the early 2020s). Study-level background: AZD1222 recipients whose second dose came at about 4 weeks and those whose second dose came at about 12 weeks were combined into one group, since spike-specific TCR depth and breadth did not differ between the two schedules. A total of 230 or so trial participants underwent TCR sequencing, of whom about 210 received two doses of AZD1222 and about 26 received two doses of the MenACWY control vaccine. Enrollment into the trials was organized by age into subgroups of 18-55, 56-69 and 70-plus years, and those subgroups contained roughly 150, 30 and 60 TCR-sequenced participants, respectively. Points the paper makes about the study in general: In the small 56-69-year group, the increase in depth fell short of significance, most likely because of low power. Conclusions about previously exposed vaccinees are limited because only a handful of AZD1222 recipients were SARS-CoV-2 seropositive at baseline. No day 14 peak-response samples were available, so repertoires were characterized only after the peak T cell response. CD4 TCRs associated with the vaccine covered the entire spike protein, and the dominant responses were in regions 160-218 and 743-854. After two AZD1222 doses, both the breadth and the depth of spike-specific TCRs were significantly higher than at day 0 and than in MenACWY recipients. Participants were mostly white British, with more females than males. The authors suggested clonal diversity may have been underestimated. Nearly half of unique spike-specific TCRs reportedly recognized epitopes outside regions mutated in the B.1.351 and B.1.1.7 variants.

The time point label of this sample denotes: baseline before first vaccination. Vaccinee samples came from UK trials COV001 and COV002, including a single-blind randomized controlled phase 2/3 trial of AZD1222 (ChAdOx1 nCoV-19) in healthy adults. Trial participant PBMC samples were collected at day 0 and day 28 after the second dose for TCRbeta chain sequencing. The CDR3 regions of human TCRbeta chains were analyzed by immunosequencing. Processing in the source paper ran as follows. Repertoire TCRs were matched against a reference library of SARS-CoV-2-specific TCRs generated with the MIRA antigen-specificity platform. Breadth was defined as the fraction of unique TCRs that were SARS-CoV-2-associated, and depth was defined as the fraction of total T cells that were SARS-CoV-2-associated. Using the MIRA data, each spike-specific TCR was assigned both to the spike region to which the TCR was reactive and to a CD4 or CD8 class. Log10-transformed breadth and depth values were compared by one-way ANOVA with Sidak's multiple comparisons tests. The source is immuneACCESS, and TCRdb retained only in-frame sequences with V and J called. Part of the clones is not carried over; for the studies checked, unresolved V genes explain less than half of this, and the remainder is unexplained. D and trimming come from the DNA, and the V and J calls and clone size come from that table. This sample has around 140,000 clones in its table, and 85% to 90% of those were observed once. The leading ten clones occupy under 2% of the sample.

Comment on this clone: Its cognate antigen has yet to be identified. Base quality data are lacking; no much larger clone is found one base away.

Taken from the germline V gene (reference sequence), the CDR1 and CDR2 loops are LGHDT and YNNKEL. V is shortened by 0 bases, J by 5 bases, and the region joining them spans 5 bases. From cysteine to phenylalanine, the CDR3 is 13 amino acids long. Only the CDR3 region is kept as DNA, spanning 39 bases read in frame from base 1. The chain links TRBV3-1 (or the pseudogene TRBV3-2) with TRBJ1-5; no D gene call is confident. The receptor's source is an adult in good health. The sequencing used peripheral blood, collected on day 0 of AZD1222 vaccination. The CDR3 in this case is CASSQDNDQPQHF. Read as DNA, the sequence is TGTGCCAGCAGCCAAGATAACGATCAGCCCCAGCATTTT.